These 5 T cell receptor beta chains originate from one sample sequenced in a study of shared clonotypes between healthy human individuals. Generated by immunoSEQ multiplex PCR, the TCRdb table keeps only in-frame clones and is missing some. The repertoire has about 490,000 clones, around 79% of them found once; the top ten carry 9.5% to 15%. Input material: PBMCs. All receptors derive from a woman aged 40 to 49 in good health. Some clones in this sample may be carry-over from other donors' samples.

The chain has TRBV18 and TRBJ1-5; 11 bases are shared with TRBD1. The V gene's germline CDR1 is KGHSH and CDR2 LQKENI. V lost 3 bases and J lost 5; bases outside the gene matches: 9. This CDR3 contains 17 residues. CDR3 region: CASSPSQGQGVDQPQHF. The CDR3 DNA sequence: TGTGCCAGCTCACCCAGCCAGGGACAGGGGGTCGATCAGCCCCAGCATTTT. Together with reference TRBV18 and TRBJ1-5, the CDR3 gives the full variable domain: NAGVMQNPRHLVRRRGQEARLRCSPMKGHSHVYWYRQLPEEGLKFMVYLQKENIIDESGMPKERFSAEFPKEGPSILRIQQVVRGDSAAYFCASSPSQGQGVDQPQHFGDGTRLSIL.

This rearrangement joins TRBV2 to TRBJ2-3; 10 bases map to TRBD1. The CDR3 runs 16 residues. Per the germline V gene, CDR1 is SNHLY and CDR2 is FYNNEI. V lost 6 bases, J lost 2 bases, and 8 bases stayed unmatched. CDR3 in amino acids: CASRKDRGYPTDTQYF. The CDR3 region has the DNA TGTGCCAGCAGGAAGGACAGGGGGTACCCCACAGATACGCAGTATTTT.

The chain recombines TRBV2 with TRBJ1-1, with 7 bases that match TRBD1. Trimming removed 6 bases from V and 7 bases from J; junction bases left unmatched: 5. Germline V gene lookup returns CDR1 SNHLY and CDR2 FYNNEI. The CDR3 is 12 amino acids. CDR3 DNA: TGTGCCAGCAGCTCTGGGACAGATGAAGCTTTCTTT. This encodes CASSSGTDEAFF.

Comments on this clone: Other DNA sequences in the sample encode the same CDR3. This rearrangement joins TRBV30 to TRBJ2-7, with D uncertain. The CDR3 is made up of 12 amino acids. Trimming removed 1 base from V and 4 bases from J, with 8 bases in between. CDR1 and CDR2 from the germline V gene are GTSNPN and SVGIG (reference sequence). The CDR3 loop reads CAWSGSGYEQYF. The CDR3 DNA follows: TGTGCCTGGAGTGGTTCGGGTTACGAGCAGTACTTC.

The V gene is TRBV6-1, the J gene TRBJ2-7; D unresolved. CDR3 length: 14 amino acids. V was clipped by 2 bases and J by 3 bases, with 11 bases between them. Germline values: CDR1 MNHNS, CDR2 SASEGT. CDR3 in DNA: TGTGCCAGCAGTGAAAGGCAGGCCTACTACGAGCAGTACTTC. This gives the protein CASSERQAYYEQYF.